One T cell receptor (beta chain) is described in this entry. Its specificity is not known. CDR3 length equals 15 residues. V lost 6 bases and J 1 base, leaving 16 bases between the germline ends. Germline V gene sequence: CDR1 MNHEY, CDR2 SMNVEV (reference sequence). These data are taken from a study of cytomegalovirus exposure and HLA in healthy donors. The study's findings and limits: The study assumed roughly uniform donor sequencing depth for presence/absence analyses. Prior analysis indicated that the majority of TCR beta V segments exhibited productivity approximately 87% or approximately 30% of the time.

PCR employed 60 Vbeta and 13 Jbeta primers. How the authors handled the data: The authors later counted 65 million to 90 million unique TCR beta chains, some 9.9 million of them shared. The repertoire was sequenced with immunoSEQ multiplex PCR; TCRdb's copy has only in-frame clones and lacks some. V, J and clone size are those of that table, while D and trimming were read from the DNA. This table holds fewer than 80,000 clones, around three quarters found once. This chain links TRBV27 with TRBJ2-7, with D possibly being TRBD1 (6 bases). The source of this sequence is a man younger than 45 in good health and CMV-seronegative. The sequenced sample was PBMCs. The CDR3 reads CASSPTLGGSYEQYF. CDR3 bases: TGTGCCAGCAGCCCAACCCTAGGGGGATCCTACGAGCAGTACTTC.